These 20 T cell receptor beta chains share one sample of origin, sequenced in a study of identical twins. Using its own MiXCR run on the 5' RACE reads, TCRdb lists one record per CDR3 protein. This table holds approximately 1.8 million distinct CDR3 sequences, about 31% found once. Sequencing used cord blood. These receptors were collected from a newborn girl in good health.

The chain is built from TRBV20-1 and TRBJ2-1, with TRBD2 identical over 14 bases. The CDR3 is 14 residues long. Germline V gene lookup returns CDR1 DFQATT and CDR2 SNEGSKA (reference sequence). The ends lost 7 bases at V and 1 base at J; junction bases unmatched: 0. The CDR3 loop reads CSGTSGRSYNEQFF. The CDR3 region has the DNA TGCAGTGGGACTAGCGGGAGGTCCTACAATGAGCAGTTCTTC.

A remark on this clonotype: At one boundary the junction diverges from the germline segment, which might be a read error. This rearrangement joins TRBV7-9 to TRBJ1-4, with D perhaps TRBD1 (5 bases). The germline CDR1 and CDR2 sequences are SEHNR and FQNEAQ (reference sequence). CDR3 size: 15 residues. CDR3 bases: TGTGCCAGCAGCGCCCAGGGAAGGGGTGGGGAAAAACCGTTTTTT. Its protein is CASSAQGRGGEKPFF.

This sequence joins TRBV20-1 and TRBJ1-2; a possible D gene is TRBD1 (6 bases). The V and J ends lost 3 bases and 4 bases respectively, with 12 bases between them. From germline, CDR1 is DFQATT and CDR2 SNEGSKA (reference sequence). The CDR3 sequence is 13 residues long. CDR3 residues: CSASRQALYGYTF. The CDR3 DNA reads TGCAGTGCTAGCCGACAGGCCCTCTATGGCTACACCTTC.

This chain connects TRBV3-1 to TRBJ2-7, with 10 bases matching TRBD2. J gave up 2 bases and V 1 base, and 5 bases lay outside the gene matches. Per the germline V gene, CDR1 is LGHDT and CDR2 is YNNKEL (reference sequence). The CDR3 spans 16 residues. CDR3: CASSQAVLAGAYEQYF. DNA of the CDR3: TGTGCCAGCAGCCAAGCGGTCCTAGCGGGGGCCTACGAGCAGTACTTC.

The count of this clonotype is one. CDR3 sequence reads: CASSPQGGRAYEQYF. In DNA, the CDR3 is TGTGCCAGCAGCCCGCAAGGCGGGAGGGCCTACGAGCAGTACTTC. V is TRBV7-9 and J is TRBJ2-5, with 9 bases lining up with TRBD2. With the DNA end fitting TRBJ2-7 better, the J assignment may be wrong. Germline V gene lookup returns CDR1 SEHNR and CDR2 FQNEAQ (reference sequence). This CDR3 is 15 amino acids long.

Points on this clonotype: Compared with germline, one end of the junction differs, possibly owing to a read error. This chain joins TRBV6-1 and TRBJ2-5; maybe TRBD1 (6 bases). Per germline, CDR1 MNHNS and CDR2 SASEGT. The CDR3 loop spans 13 amino acids. The CDR3 reads CASQGQLGETHYF. In DNA form, the CDR3 reads TGTGCCAGCCAGGGGCAACTGGGAGAGACCCACTACTTC.

The rearrangement joins TRBV7-2 to TRBJ2-7, with 7 bases matching TRBD1. The V gene's germline CDR1 is SGHTA and CDR2 FQGNSA. The V segment lost 5 bases and the J segment 1 base; nucleotides outside the gene matches: 11. The CDR3 has 16 residues. In nucleotides, the CDR3 is TGTGCCAGCAGCGTCCGGGACAGTCTCAAATCCTACGAGCAGTACTTC. Amino acids: CASSVRDSLKSYEQYF.

The chain carries TRBV28 and TRBJ2-5, with D possibly matching TRBD2 (6 bases). Germline V gene sequence: CDR1 MDHEN, CDR2 SYDVKM. The CDR3 covers 14 residues. Trimming left V 2 bases short and J 11 bases short, with 18 bases between. CDR3 sequence reads: CASSLAGWYNEQYF. DNA of the CDR3: TGTGCCAGCAGTTTAGCGGGGTGGTACAATGAGCAGTACTTC.

This clonotype was seen only a few times. V gene TRBV12-3 or TRBV12-4 combines with J gene TRBJ1-3; 7 bases agree with TRBD1. The CDR3 is 18 residues long. J lost 1 base, V lost 7 bases, and 16 bases had no gene match. The CDR3: CASTDQITGEMSGNTIYF. CDR3 bases: TGTGCCAGCACCGATCAAATAACAGGGGAGATGTCTGGAAACACCATATATTTT.

This clonotype came up a few times. The genes are TRBV27 and TRBJ2-2; 12 bases line up with TRBD2. The CDR3 spans 16 residues. Germline CDR1 is MNHEY and CDR2 is SMNVEV (reference sequence). V lost 6 bases and J lost 7; bases outside the gene matches: 9. As DNA, the CDR3 is TGTGCCAGCAGACGCTCTAGCGGGAGGGCCGACGGGGAGCTGTTTTTT. This translates into CASRRSSGRADGELFF.

There are a few counts of this clonotype. This sequence joins TRBV20-1 and TRBJ2-3, with TRBD2 identical over 7 bases. With V trimmed by 0 bases and J by 2 bases, 20 bases remained unmatched. Germline CDR1 is DFQATT and CDR2 is SNEGSKA (reference sequence). There are 20 residues in the CDR3. CDR3 region: CSARDYTGASSGATTDTQYF. CDR3 bases: TGCAGTGCTAGAGATTACACAGGCGCCTCAAGCGGGGCTACCACAGATACGCAGTATTTT.

V usage is TRBV20-1 and J usage is TRBJ2-3, with D possibly TRBD2 on 5 matching bases. This CDR3 comprises 12 residues. Deletions cut 6 bases from V and 7 bases from J, with 14 bases between. Germline CDR1 and CDR2: DFQATT and SNEGSKA (reference sequence). The CDR3 spells CSAQEAPNTQYF. CDR3 DNA: TGCAGTGCGCAGGAGGCCCCGAATACGCAGTATTTT.

In this sample, this clonotype turned up a few times. The rearrangement uses TRBV5-1 and TRBJ1-6, with TRBD1 as a possible D gene (6 bases). This CDR3 is built from 13 residues. The V gene lost 6 bases and the J gene lost 5 bases, with 9 bases spanning the gap. Germline V gene sequence: CDR1 SGHRS, CDR2 YFSETQ. The CDR3 DNA is TGCGCCAGCAAGGCAGGGGATAATTCACCCCTCCACTTT. Encoded protein: CASKAGDNSPLHF.

This clonotype was observed a few times. The V gene is TRBV10-3, the J gene TRBJ1-1; 7 nucleotides line up with TRBD1. The junction had 6 bases not matched to a gene; V was cut back by 7 bases and J by 1 base. This CDR3 contains 14 residues. The germline gives CDR1 ENHRY, CDR2 SYGVKD. Written as DNA, the CDR3 is TGTGCCATCACATCGACAGGGCGGAACACTGAAGCTTTCTTT. Its protein is CAITSTGRNTEAFF.

V is TRBV20-1 and J is TRBJ2-3; D assignment may be TRBD1 or TRBD2 (7 bases each). This CDR3 spans 15 amino acids. Deletions cut 0 bases from V and 3 bases from J, with 13 bases between. The germline gives CDR1 DFQATT, CDR2 SNEGSKA (reference sequence). CDR3 region: CSARDRQGGTDTQYF. The CDR3 DNA sequence: TGCAGTGCTAGAGATCGGCAGGGGGGGACAGATACGCAGTATTTT.

This clonotype has just one count. The chain recombines TRBV7-9 with TRBJ2-3; 11 bases are a match to TRBD2. Germline CDR1 SEHNR, CDR2 FQNEAQ (reference sequence). The CDR3 totals 18 residues. The V gene end was trimmed by 3 bases and the J gene end by 1 base; junction bases not matched to a gene: 9. The CDR3 bases are TGTGCCAGCAGCTTGGGACAAAATAGCGGGAGGGGCACAGATACGCAGTATTTT. As protein: CASSLGQNSGRGTDTQYF.

This chain uses TRBV12-3 or TRBV12-4 with TRBJ1-1, with D tentatively TRBD1 (6 bases). V was pared by 3 bases and J by 7 bases, with 12 bases between. This CDR3 comprises 13 residues. The CDR3: CASSLRQDHEAFF. DNA of the CDR3: TGTGCCAGCAGTTTGAGACAGGACCATGAAGCTTTCTTT.

This clonotype was seen many times. This chain links TRBV10-3 with TRBJ1-2; D call uncertain. Trimming took 3 bases from V and 4 from J, leaving 12 bases between them. Germline assignment: CDR1 ENHRY and CDR2 SYGVKD. The CDR3 is made up of 14 amino acids. The CDR3 is CAISEVGPRYGYTF. CDR3 in DNA: TGTGCCATCAGTGAAGTCGGGCCTCGCTATGGCTACACCTTC.

The chain combines TRBV5-1 with TRBJ2-3; 9 bases agree with TRBD2. CDR1 is SGHRS, CDR2 YFSETQ, per germline. The CDR3 spans 15 residues. V shed 3 bases and J 4 bases; nucleotides not matched to a gene: 6. The CDR3 sequence is CASSSSSGGADTQYF. CDR3 DNA sequence: TGCGCCAGCAGCTCCAGTAGCGGGGGAGCAGATACGCAGTATTTT.

The V gene is TRBV12-3 or TRBV12-4, the J gene TRBJ2-3; 7 bases fit TRBD2. The V gene end was trimmed by 5 bases and the J gene end by 3 bases; junction bases not matched to a gene: 8. The CDR3 extends over 15 amino acids. DNA of the CDR3: TGTGCCAGCAGTAGTACTAGCGCAAGAACAGATACGCAGTATTTT. Encoded protein: CASSSTSARTDTQYF.